The 20 T cell receptor beta chains below were found in one sample sequenced in a study of T cell changes during pregnancy in multiple sclerosis. Repertoires were generated with immunoSEQ multiplex PCR, while TCRdb's copy carries only in-frame clones and drops some. The repertoire has about 65,000 clones, 92% of them found once; the top ten carry around 2.9%. The input for sequencing was CD8+ T cells from peripheral blood mononuclear cells, taken in the third trimester of pregnancy. Receptor source: a female donor in good health, enrolled as a control in a pregnancy study.

V and J are TRBV4-3 and TRBJ2-6; perhaps TRBD1 as D (6 bases). V dropped 4 bases and J dropped 0 bases, with 7 bases sitting between them. CDR1 is LGHNA, CDR2 YSLEER, per germline. The CDR3 covers 15 residues. CDR3 loop: CASSPGVSGANVLTF. The CDR3 coding sequence is TGCGCCAGCAGCCCAGGGGTCTCTGGGGCCAACGTCCTGACTTTC.

The rearrangement joins TRBV27 to TRBJ2-1; TRBD2 agrees at 7 bases. Trimming cost V 2 bases and J 4 bases; bases outside gene matches: 5. This CDR3 contains 15 residues. Germline-derived CDR1 and CDR2 are MNHEY and SMNVEV (reference sequence). This chain's CDR3 is CASSLGGTMYNEQFF. The CDR3 nucleotides are TGTGCCAGCAGTTTAGGTGGGACTATGTACAATGAGCAGTTCTTC.

The J gene is TRBJ1-2, the V gene TRBV29-1, with TRBD1 matching over 8 bases. J lost 5 bases, V lost 3 bases, and 5 bases had no gene match. CDR3 length: 13 residues. Per germline, CDR1 SQVTM and CDR2 ANQGSEA. The CDR3, as DNA: TGCAGCGTTGAGCCGACAGGGGAATATGGCTACACCTTC. Its translation: CSVEPTGEYGYTF. The full variable domain, in which reference TRBV29-1 and TRBJ1-2 provide the parts outside the CDR3, is SAVISQKPSRDICQRGTSLTIQCQVDSQVTMMFWYRQQPGQSLTLIATANQGSEATYESGFVIDKFPISRPNLTFSTLTVSNMSPEDSSIYLCSVEPTGEYGYTFGSGTRLTVV.

The CDR3 here is CAWGYGGGYEQYF. The CDR3 DNA sequence: TGTGCCTGGGGTTATGGGGGGGGTTACGAGCAGTACTTC. V gene TRBV30 combines with J gene TRBJ2-7; TRBD2 agrees at 7 bases. Germline V lookup: CDR1 GTSNPN, CDR2 SVGIG (reference sequence). V lost 5 bases to trimming and J lost 4 bases; unmatched junction nucleotides: 8. The CDR3 totals 13 residues.

The J gene is TRBJ2-7, the V gene TRBV27, with a tentative D call TRBD1 (6 bases). Germline V gene sequence: CDR1 MNHEY, CDR2 SMNVEV (reference sequence). V lost 5 bases and J lost 0, with 20 bases in between. The CDR3 spans 17 residues. Here the CDR3 DNA reads TGTGCCAGCAGTCCCGGTCGAAGGGGGACCCACTCCTACGAGCAGTACTTC. This gives the protein CASSPGRRGTHSYEQYF.

The V and J genes are TRBV27 and TRBJ2-7; a weak D match, TRBD1 (6 bases). Looked up from germline, CDR1 is MNHEY and CDR2 is SMNVEV (reference sequence). V lost 5 bases and J lost 5, with 7 bases in between. The CDR3 length is 11 residues. As DNA, the CDR3 is TGTGCCAGCAGTCCAGGGGACGAGCAGTACTTC. This encodes CASSPGDEQYF.

The V and J genes are TRBV7-9 and TRBJ1-2, with D perhaps matching TRBD1 (6 bases). The V end was cut by 5 bases, the J end by 6 bases, with 19 bases between. The CDR3 covers 15 residues. Germline V gene data show CDR1 as SEHNR and CDR2 as FQNEAQ (reference sequence). The CDR3 nucleotides read TGTGCCAGCAGCCCTCCGAATACAGGGATCCATGGCTACACCTTC. It is translated as CASSPPNTGIHGYTF.

This sequence joins TRBV6-5 and TRBJ1-6, with 7 bases fitting TRBD1. This CDR3 has 14 residues. Germline V gene lookup returns CDR1 MNHEY and CDR2 SVGAGI. After removal of 2 bases from V and 9 bases from J, the junction contained 4 bases not matched to a gene. CDR3 sequence (DNA): TGTGCCAGCAGTTACGCAGGGGGTTTTTCACCCCTCCACTTT. Amino acids: CASSYAGGFSPLHF.

The rearrangement joins TRBV4-1 to TRBJ2-3, with D maybe TRBD1 (5 bases). Germline CDR1 MGHRA, CDR2 YSYEKL. The CDR3 is made up of 15 amino acids. V was trimmed by 3 bases and J by 1 base, leaving 11 bases between them. CDR3 amino acids: CASSQLTERTDTQYF. The DNA of the CDR3 is TGCGCCAGCAGCCAGCTGACAGAACGCACAGATACGCAGTATTTT.

V and J are TRBV7-8 and TRBJ2-7, with 10 nucleotides matching TRBD2. The trim removed 5 bases at V and 3 bases at J, leaving 7 bases unmatched. Per the germline V gene, CDR1 is SGHVS and CDR2 is FQNEAQ. CDR3 length: 15 residues. The CDR3 here is CASSPSGGAYYEQYF. CDR3 bases: TGTGCCAGCAGCCCGAGCGGGGGGGCCTACTACGAGCAGTACTTC.

The V and J genes are TRBV30 and TRBJ1-1, with a tentative D call TRBD1 (5 bases). Germline-derived CDR1 and CDR2 are GTSNPN and SVGIG (reference sequence). The CDR3 totals 15 residues. V was cut by 0 bases and J by 7 bases, with 18 bases left in between. In DNA form, the CDR3 reads TGTGCCTGGAGTGTACGAGGGGAGGGGATGGTTGAAGCTTTCTTT. Its translation: CAWSVRGEGMVEAFF.

V and J are TRBV11-2 and TRBJ1-1, with D maybe TRBD1 (5 bases). The germline V gene has CDR1 SGHAT and CDR2 FQNNGV. Trimming cost V 5 bases and J 10 bases, with 17 bases left between them. There are 13 residues in the CDR3. Written as DNA, the CDR3 is TGTGCCAGCAGCCCGTCCTTGGAGGGGAGAGCTTTCTTT. Its protein is CASSPSLEGRAFF.

V and J are TRBV5-6 and TRBJ2-3; the D is unclear. The V end was cut by 5 bases, the J end by 2 bases, with 9 bases between. Germline CDR1 reads SGHDT; CDR2 reads YYEEEE. The CDR3 extends over 13 amino acids. The CDR3 DNA sequence: TGTGCCAGCAGATTCCAAAACACAGATACGCAGTATTTT. Its protein is CASRFQNTDTQYF.

The chain is built from TRBV7-3 and TRBJ2-7; TRBD2 aligns across 8 bases. From germline, CDR1 is SGHTA and CDR2 FQGTGA. The CDR3 loop spans 15 amino acids. V dropped 2 bases and J dropped 0; count of bases not matched to a gene: 3. This chain's CDR3 is CASSLASGGSYEQYF. The CDR3 bases are TGTGCCAGCAGCTTAGCGAGCGGGGGCTCCTACGAGCAGTACTTC. Complete variable domain (other parts from reference TRBV7-3 and TRBJ2-7): GAGVSQTPSNKVTEKGKYVELRCDPISGHTALYWYRQSLGQGPEFLIYFQGTGAADDSGLPNDRFFAVRPEGSVSTLKIQRTERGDSAVYLCASSLASGGSYEQYFGPGTRLTVT.

The chain joins TRBV7-2 to TRBJ2-5; the match to TRBD1 covers 9 bases. The CDR3 is made up of 14 amino acids. The trim removed 4 bases at V and 3 bases at J, leaving 3 bases unmatched. From germline, CDR1 is SGHTA and CDR2 FQGNSA. The CDR3, as DNA: TGTGCCAGCAGCTCCAGGGACAGGGAAGAGACCCAGTACTTC. Its translation is CASSSRDREETQYF.

V usage is TRBV5-6 and J usage is TRBJ2-7, with TRBD2 identical over 7 bases. Losses at the gene ends were 0 bases for V and 4 bases for J; bases not matched to a gene: 13. The CDR3 is made up of 17 amino acids. CDR1 and CDR2 from the germline V gene are SGHDT and YYEEEE. The CDR3 DNA is TGTGCCAGCAGCTTGGCGGGGCGGGGTTGGGGAGGGTACGAGCAGTACTTC. It codes for CASSLAGRGWGGYEQYF.

The chain combines TRBV2 with TRBJ1-5; D is perhaps TRBD1 (5 bases). Germline V gene data show CDR1 as SNHLY and CDR2 as FYNNEI. This CDR3 is 18 amino acids long. V was trimmed by 3 bases and J by 1 base, leaving 19 bases between them. CDR3 region: CASSDSVAQGSSNQPQHF. CDR3 nucleotides: TGTGCCAGCAGTGATTCAGTGGCCCAGGGCAGCAGCAATCAGCCCCAGCATTTT.

The chain is built from TRBV6-1 and TRBJ1-2, with 8 bases identical to TRBD1. The trim removed 0 bases at V and 3 bases at J, leaving 24 bases unmatched. CDR3 length: 22 amino acids. Germline V gene lookup returns CDR1 MNHNS and CDR2 SASEGT. CDR3 amino acids: CASSEAIGLFLFGQGYDYGYTF. The CDR3 nucleotides are TGTGCCAGCAGTGAAGCGATAGGGCTTTTTCTTTTTGGACAGGGATACGACTATGGCTACACCTTC.

The J gene is TRBJ1-5, the V gene TRBV27; possibly TRBD1 for D (5 bases). In germline, CDR1 is MNHEY, CDR2 SMNVEV (reference sequence). CDR3 length: 14 residues. The germline V and J ends were trimmed by 1 base and 5 bases, with 9 bases remaining between them. The CDR3 loop is CASSLWGGDQPQHF. As DNA, the CDR3 is TGTGCCAGCAGTTTATGGGGGGGTGATCAGCCCCAGCATTTT.

The chain carries TRBV4-1 and TRBJ1-1, with D possibly matching TRBD1 (5 bases). Looked up from germline, CDR1 is MGHRA and CDR2 is YSYEKL. CDR3 length equals 12 residues. V was cut by 6 bases and J by 3 bases, with 8 bases left in between. The CDR3 DNA reads TGCGCCAGCAGTTTCAGGGACACTGAAGCTTTCTTT. Translation: CASSFRDTEAFF.